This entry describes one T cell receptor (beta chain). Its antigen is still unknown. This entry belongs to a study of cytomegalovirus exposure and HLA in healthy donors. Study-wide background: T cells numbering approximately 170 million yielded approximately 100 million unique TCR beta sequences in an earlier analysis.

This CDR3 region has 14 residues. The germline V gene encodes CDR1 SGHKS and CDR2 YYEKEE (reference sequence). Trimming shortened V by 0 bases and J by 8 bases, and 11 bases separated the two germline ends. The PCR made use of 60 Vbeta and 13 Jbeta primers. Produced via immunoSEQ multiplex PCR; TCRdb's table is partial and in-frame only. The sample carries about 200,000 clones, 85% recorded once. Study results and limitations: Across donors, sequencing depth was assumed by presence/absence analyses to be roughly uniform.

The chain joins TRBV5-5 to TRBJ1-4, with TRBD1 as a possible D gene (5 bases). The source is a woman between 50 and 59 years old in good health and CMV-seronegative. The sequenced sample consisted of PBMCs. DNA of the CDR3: TGTGCCAGCAGCTTGGAGGGGATAGAAGAAAAACTGTTTTTT. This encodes CASSLEGIEEKLFF.